In its sample, the clone carrying this TCR beta chain was seen a few times. This entry is derived from a study of T cells after yellow fever vaccination. Each CDR3 protein is one row after TCRdb ran MiXCR on the 5' RACE reads. The data show about 320,000 distinct CDR3 sequences, with approximately 4.5% seen just once and approximately 19% held by the top ten. CDR3 size: 14 residues. The germline gives CDR1 DFQATT, CDR2 SNEGSKA (reference sequence). V lost 1 base, J lost 5 bases, and 12 bases lay in between. The rearrangement links TRBV20-1 to TRBJ1-5, with D possibly being TRBD1 (5 bases). Sequenced here: PBMCs, sampled 15 days after the yellow fever booster vaccination. The receptor's source is a man younger than 35 who received the YFV17D yellow fever vaccine. The CDR3 reads CSARAVGDYQPQHF. CDR3 nucleotides: TGCAGTGCTAGAGCTGTGGGGGATTATCAGCCCCAGCATTTT.